This T cell receptor beta chain was documented in a study of shared clonotypes between healthy human individuals. Study observations and caveats: Naive CD4 clonotypes overlapped across a few donors at approximately 5%.

The protocol was immunoSEQ multiplex PCR, while the TCRdb copy is restricted to in-frame clones and leaves out a portion. The profile shows under 600,000 clones, more than 95% of them singletons. The CDR3 spans 15 residues. V was clipped by 5 bases and J by 1 base, with 12 bases between them. From germline, CDR1 is MNHEY and CDR2 SMNVEV (reference sequence). This clone occurred once. Antigen: not known. The chain joins TRBV27 to TRBJ1-5; the D is unclear. Material: naive CD4+ T cells sorted from blood. The subset: CD45RA+ positively selected. The sequence came from a woman aged 25-40 years in good health. The chain's CDR3 is CASSHDGLSNQPQHF. The CDR3 nucleotides read TGTGCCAGCAGTCACGACGGACTAAGCAATCAGCCCCAGCATTTT.